Each of the 27 T cell receptor beta chains below was sequenced from the same sample in a study of CD8+ T cells in alopecia areata. RNA extraction was followed by reverse transcription into cDNA, which acted as the sequencing template. TCRdb's table, derived via immunoSEQ multiplex PCR, lists solely in-frame clones and lacks some. Of some 100,000 clones listed, 55% to 80% are singletons. Source material: CD4+ T cells sorted from blood. These receptors were collected from a human donor in good health.

The chain joins TRBV4-1 to TRBJ1-3, with 7 bases identical to TRBD1. The germline V gene encodes CDR1 MGHRA and CDR2 YSYEKL. The CDR3 contains 17 residues. The V and J ends lost 4 bases and 0 bases, in that order; junction bases with no gene match: 9. CDR3 sequence (DNA): TGCGCCAGCAGCCGGGGACCGACAGGGATCTCTGGAAACACCATATATTTT. Translation gives CASSRGPTGISGNTIYF.

This clone was observed a few times. This chain joins TRBV7-2 and TRBJ1-3; D is ambiguous. This CDR3 comprises 14 residues. Trimming left V 7 bases short and J 0 bases short, with 10 bases between. In germline, CDR1 is SGHTA, CDR2 FQGNSA. The CDR3 sequence is CASIVGPSGNTIYF. CDR3 bases: TGTGCCAGCATCGTCGGACCCTCTGGAAACACCATATATTTT.

V usage is TRBV29-1 and J usage is TRBJ1-1; D not certain. Germline CDR1 SQVTM, CDR2 ANQGSEA. The CDR3 contains 17 residues. Trimming took off 5 bases at V and 2 bases at J, with 24 bases between the two ends. The CDR3 nucleotides read TGCAGCGTTATCCCCATAGTAGTCAACTCCGTTAACACTGAAGCTTTCTTT. Its translation: CSVIPIVVNSVNTEAFF.

This clone turned up a few times. This chain joins TRBV11-2 and TRBJ2-3; D is uncertain. Looked up from germline, CDR1 is SGHAT and CDR2 is FQNNGV. There are 13 residues in the CDR3. The V end was cut by 1 base, the J end by 5 bases, with 7 bases between. CDR3 in amino acids: CASSLGPRDTQYF. CDR3 sequence (DNA): TGTGCCAGCAGCTTAGGCCCTAGAGATACGCAGTATTTT.

This sequence joins TRBV6-1 and TRBJ2-7; D ambiguous. Germline V gene data show CDR1 as MNHNS and CDR2 as SASEGT. V was pared by 0 bases and J by 7 bases, with 13 bases between. This CDR3 spans 14 amino acids. CDR3 sequence (DNA): TGTGCCAGCAGTGAAGCAAGGCCAAGAAGAGAGCAGTACTTC. Translation gives CASSEARPRREQYF.

V and J are TRBV7-9 and TRBJ2-5; 12 nucleotides line up with TRBD2. CDR1 and CDR2 from the germline V gene are SEHNR and FQNEAQ (reference sequence). The CDR3 is 17 residues long. After removal of 0 bases from V and 4 bases from J, the junction contained 6 bases not matched to a gene. The CDR3 nucleotides are TGTGCCAGCAGCTTAGCGAGCGGACTAGCGGGGCCAGAGACCCAGTACTTC. It encodes CASSLASGLAGPETQYF.

CDR3 protein: CASSLDSSSYNEQFF. The DNA for the CDR3 is TGTGCCAGCAGTTTGGACAGCAGCTCCTACAATGAGCAGTTCTTC. This chain links TRBV2 with TRBJ2-1, with D possibly TRBD1 on 6 matching bases. CDR3 length: 15 residues. Germline assignment: CDR1 SNHLY and CDR2 FYNNEI. The V end was cut by 5 bases, the J end by 0 bases, with 11 bases between. Together with reference TRBV2 and TRBJ2-1, the CDR3 gives the full variable domain: EPEVTQTPSHQVTQMGQEVILRCVPISNHLYFYWYRQILGQKVEFLVSFYNNEISEKSEIFDDQFSVERPDGSNFTLKIRSTKLEDSAMYFCASSLDSSSYNEQFFGPGTRLTVL.

The chain links TRBV27 to TRBJ1-4, with D unresolved. Germline V gives CDR1 MNHEY, CDR2 SMNVEV (reference sequence). The CDR3 is 13 residues long. V lost 7 bases to trimming and J lost 4 bases, with 10 bases between them. DNA of the CDR3: TGTGCCAGCACCTCGGCCCATAATGAAAAACTGTTTTTT. It specifies CASTSAHNEKLFF.

The chain links TRBV6-4 to TRBJ2-4, with TRBD2 identical over 7 bases. CDR3 length: 14 amino acids. V lost 7 bases to trimming and J lost 1 base; unmatched junction nucleotides: 4. CDR1 MRHNA and CDR2 SNTAGT come from the germline V gene. In DNA form, the CDR3 reads TGTGCCAGCATGCCCGGGGGGGCCAAAAACATTCAGTACTTC. It is translated as CASMPGGAKNIQYF.

The chain recombines TRBV7-2 with TRBJ1-5, with a possible D match to TRBD1 (6 bases). Trimming removed 2 bases at V and 8 bases at J, with 10 bases between. Germline V gives CDR1 SGHTA, CDR2 FQGNSA. This CDR3 spans 13 amino acids. The CDR3 here is CASSLTGMEPQHF. CDR3 sequence (DNA): TGTGCCAGCAGCTTAACAGGGATGGAGCCCCAGCATTTT.

V usage is TRBV7-9 and J usage is TRBJ2-5, with unresolved D. Germline CDR1 SEHNR, CDR2 FQNEAQ (reference sequence). The CDR3 loop spans 13 amino acids. Trimming removed 5 bases from V and 1 base from J, with 8 bases in between. The CDR3 nucleotides read TGTGCCAGCAGCCGGGCCCTCCAAGAGACCCAGTACTTC. Protein sequence: CASSRALQETQYF.

The gene calls are TRBV6-1 and TRBJ2-5, with D unclear. CDR1 is MNHNS and CDR2 is SASEGT in the germline V gene. This CDR3 is built from 13 residues. The germline V and J ends were trimmed by 0 bases and 8 bases, with 10 bases remaining between them. CDR3 DNA: TGTGCCAGCAGTGAAGCGGTGAGGTTTACCCAGTACTTC. This sequence encodes CASSEAVRFTQYF.

This clone has at least ten counts. The chain is built from TRBV12-5 and TRBJ2-2; D is ambiguous. This CDR3 is built from 15 residues. The germline V and J ends were trimmed by 1 base and 1 base, with 7 bases remaining between them. Germline loops: CDR1 LGHNT, CDR2 FRNRAP. CDR3 protein: CASGLGAGNTGELFF. The CDR3 DNA reads as TGTGCTAGTGGTTTGGGGGCAGGGAACACCGGGGAGCTGTTTTTT. Based on the CDR3 plus reference TRBV12-5 and TRBJ2-2, the full variable domain is DARVTQTPRHKVTEMGQEVTMRCQPILGHNTVFWYRQTMMQGLELLAYFRNRAPLDDSGMPKDRFSAEMPDATLATLKIQPSEPRDSAVYFCASGLGAGNTGELFFGEGSRLTVL.

V usage is TRBV29-1 and J usage is TRBJ2-7; 9 bases align to TRBD2. V trimming: 6 bases; J trimming: 3 bases; junction bases outside the gene matches: 3. Germline V gene sequence: CDR1 SQVTM, CDR2 ANQGSEA. The CDR3 runs to 12 residues. Here the CDR3 DNA reads TGCAGCGTAGCTAGCGGGGTCTACGAGCAGTACTTC. Protein product: CSVASGVYEQYF.

This rearrangement joins TRBV7-2 to TRBJ2-2; 12 bases are shared with TRBD2. Germline V gives CDR1 SGHTA, CDR2 FQGNSA. J was trimmed by 4 bases and V by 5 bases; bases with no gene match: 5. The CDR3 runs to 16 residues. The CDR3 DNA reads TGTGCCAGCAGCGCACCGGGACTAGCGGGCACCGGGGAGCTGTTTTTT. It specifies CASSAPGLAGTGELFF.

This chain uses TRBV11-2 with TRBJ2-5; 7 bases match TRBD1. The junction had 8 bases not matched to a gene; V was cut back by 3 bases and J by 4 bases. The CDR3 has 15 residues. From germline, CDR1 is SGHAT and CDR2 FQNNGV. As DNA, the CDR3 is TGTGCCAGCAGCTTCACAGGGCAGGGGGTAGAGACCCAGTACTTC. This sequence encodes CASSFTGQGVETQYF.

V gene TRBV5-1 combines with J gene TRBJ1-1; possible D gene TRBD1, 6 bases. V was cut by 0 bases and J by 6 bases, with 12 bases left in between. Germline V lookup: CDR1 SGHRS, CDR2 YFSETQ. This CDR3 region has 14 residues. CDR3 amino acids: CASSLDRARAEAFF. CDR3 nucleotides: TGCGCCAGCAGCTTGGACAGGGCGCGCGCTGAAGCTTTCTTT.

The table lists this clone with a few counts. This rearrangement joins TRBV19 to TRBJ1-6, with D unresolved. V dropped 3 bases and J dropped 14 bases, with 14 bases sitting between them. CDR1 and CDR2 from the germline V gene are LNHDA and SQIVND (reference sequence). The CDR3 sequence is 13 residues long. CDR3 bases: TGTGCCAGTAGTATTGGCGGTGGAGTGTCCCTCCACTTT. Its protein product is CASSIGGGVSLHF.

This clone came up a few times. The V call is TRBV7-9, the J call TRBJ1-4, with 8 bases identical to TRBD1. The J segment lost 12 bases and the V segment lost 5 bases, leaving 14 bases of the junction unmatched. This CDR3 has 15 residues. Germline V lookup: CDR1 SEHNR, CDR2 FQNEAQ (reference sequence). The CDR3: CASSAGTGPPTELFF. The CDR3 coding sequence is TGTGCCAGCAGCGCAGGGACAGGACCTCCGACCGAACTGTTTTTT.

This rearrangement joins TRBV29-1 to TRBJ2-1; 8 bases fit TRBD1. Germline V gene sequence: CDR1 SQVTM, CDR2 ANQGSEA. The CDR3 has 15 residues. Trimming at V came to 4 bases and at J to 8 bases, leaving 13 bases not matched to a gene. The CDR3 sequence: CSVVYWTGYVDEQFF. In DNA form, the CDR3 reads TGCAGCGTTGTTTACTGGACAGGGTACGTGGATGAGCAGTTCTTC.

This clone was found a few times. The chain is built from TRBV19 and TRBJ1-2; tentative D call: TRBD1 (6 bases). CDR3 length: 12 residues. V gave up 4 bases and J gave up 6 bases, with 9 bases separating them. Looked up from germline, CDR1 is LNHDA and CDR2 is SQIVND (reference sequence). The CDR3 spells CASSTQGDGYTF. Here the CDR3 DNA reads TGTGCCAGTAGTACACAGGGAGATGGCTACACCTTC.

The chain joins TRBV2 to TRBJ2-1, with 14 bases matching TRBD2. J lost 6 bases, V lost 5 bases, and 3 bases had no gene match. The CDR3 is 15 amino acids. Germline V CDR1 and CDR2: SNHLY, FYNNEI. The CDR3 loop reads CASSPTSGGANEQFF. CDR3 DNA sequence: TGTGCCAGCAGTCCGACTAGCGGGGGGGCCAATGAGCAGTTCTTC.

The chain uses TRBV5-4 and TRBJ2-1; TRBD2 agrees at 10 bases. V lost 1 base, J lost 8 bases, and 3 bases stayed unmatched. The CDR3 sequence is 14 residues long. Germline V CDR1 and CDR2: SGHNT, YYREEE (reference sequence). In DNA form, the CDR3 reads TGTGCCAGCAGCTTGACGCTAGCGGGGGATGAGCAGTTCTTC. The encoded protein is CASSLTLAGDEQFF.

The chain couples TRBV7-2 to TRBJ2-1; TRBD2 might be the D (5 bases). The CDR3 contains 13 residues. Germline values: CDR1 SGHTA, CDR2 FQGNSA. Trimming took off 2 bases at V and 12 bases at J, with 14 bases between the two ends. The CDR3 here is CASSLTFPGGQFF. In nucleotides, the CDR3 is TGTGCCAGCAGCTTAACCTTTCCAGGAGGGCAGTTCTTC.

The rearrangement links TRBV29-1 to TRBJ2-7; tentatively, D is TRBD1 or TRBD2 (5 bases each). The CDR3 runs 14 residues. The V gene lost 4 bases and the J gene lost 5 bases, with 18 bases spanning the gap. Germline values: CDR1 SQVTM, CDR2 ANQGSEA. The CDR3 DNA is TGCAGCGTTGTTGTCACGTCGGGGACCCACGAGCAGTACTTC. This codes for CSVVVTSGTHEQYF.

The rearrangement links TRBV6-1 to TRBJ1-5; no reliable D call. In germline, CDR1 is MNHNS, CDR2 SASEGT. The germline V and J ends were trimmed by 8 bases and 0 bases, with 8 bases remaining between them. CDR3 length equals 13 residues. Written as DNA, the CDR3 is TGTGCCAGCGTCGGCTATAGCAATCAGCCCCAGCATTTT. Its translation: CASVGYSNQPQHF.

This chain joins TRBV5-1 and TRBJ2-4; 9 bases fit TRBD1. V dropped 2 bases and J dropped 6; count of bases not matched to a gene: 6. Per the germline V gene, CDR1 is SGHRS and CDR2 is YFSETQ. This CDR3 comprises 15 residues. The CDR3 protein is CASSLTGGQGNIQYF. CDR3 nucleotides: TGCGCCAGCAGCTTAACCGGGGGACAGGGAAACATTCAGTACTTC.